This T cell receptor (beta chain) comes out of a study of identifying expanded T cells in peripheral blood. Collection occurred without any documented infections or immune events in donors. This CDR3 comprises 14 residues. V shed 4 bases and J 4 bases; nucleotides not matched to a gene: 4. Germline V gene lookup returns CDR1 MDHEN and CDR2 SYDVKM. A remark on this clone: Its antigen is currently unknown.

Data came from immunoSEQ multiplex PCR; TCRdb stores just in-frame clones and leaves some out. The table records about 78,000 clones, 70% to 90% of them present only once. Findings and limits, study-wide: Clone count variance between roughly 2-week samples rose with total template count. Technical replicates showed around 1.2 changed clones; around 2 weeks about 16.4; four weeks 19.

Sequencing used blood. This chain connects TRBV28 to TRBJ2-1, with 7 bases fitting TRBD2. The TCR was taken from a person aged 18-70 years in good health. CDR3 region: CASSSGLDYNEQFF. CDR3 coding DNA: TGTGCCAGCAGTTCCGGACTAGATTACAATGAGCAGTTCTTC.